The 5 T cell receptor beta chains below were found in one sample sequenced in a study of T-cell reconstitution after alpha-beta-depleted transplantation in children. During its preparation, the TCRbeta library received unique molecular identifiers. TCRdb fed the PCR reads into MiXCR, producing one record per CDR3 protein. This repertoire shows about 20,000 distinct CDR3 sequences, 13% found once; its top ten account for 35%. Here the sequenced sample was PBMCs, mostly from graft donor cells, taken 60 days after TCRalphabeta/CD19-depleted stem cell transplant. The receptors originated from a female patient aged 2 to 10 who had a stem cell transplant for congenital amegakaryocytic thrombocytopenia, so the T cells may come from the graft donor.

This rearrangement joins TRBV29-1 to TRBJ2-2, with D perhaps TRBD2 (6 bases). The V end lost 2 bases, the J end lost 1 base, and 11 bases lay between the germline ends. This CDR3 spans 15 amino acids. From germline, CDR1 is SQVTM and CDR2 ANQGSEA. CDR3 region: CSVEFRLGNTGELFF. The CDR3 DNA is TGCAGCGTTGAATTCCGACTAGGGAACACCGGGGAGCTGTTTTTT.

This clonotype was counted ten times or more. V and J are TRBV5-1 and TRBJ2-1; 7 nucleotides line up with TRBD1. Germline CDR1 and CDR2: SGHRS and YFSETQ. The CDR3 is 16 residues long. Trimming removed 4 bases from V and 8 bases from J; junction bases left unmatched: 15. The CDR3 DNA sequence: TGCGCCAGCAGCCTCCCATCCGGGACAGATTTGGATGAGCAGTTCTTC. Translating it yields CASSLPSGTDLDEQFF.

This clonotype was picked up many times. The J gene is TRBJ2-6, the V gene TRBV11-1; D is ambiguous. Germline assignment: CDR1 SGHAT and CDR2 FQDESV (reference sequence). The CDR3 consists of 18 residues. Trimming removed 4 bases at V and 0 bases at J, with 16 bases between. The CDR3 nucleotides read TGTGCCAGCAGCTCGATGACGGAATACACCTCTGGGGCCAACGTCCTGACTTTC. Amino acids: CASSSMTEYTSGANVLTF.

This clonotype was observed at least ten times. The rearrangement links TRBV6-5 to TRBJ1-1, with a weak D call TRBD1 (6 bases). This CDR3 is 18 amino acids long. Trimming pared 0 bases from V and 0 bases from J, leaving 17 bases between. Germline V gives CDR1 MNHEY, CDR2 SVGAGI. The CDR3 reads CASSYSPTGRGMNTEAFF. CDR3 DNA: TGTGCCAGCAGTTACTCCCCGACAGGACGGGGGATGAACACTGAAGCTTTCTTT.

This clonotype showed up many times. The V call is TRBV10-3, the J call TRBJ2-7, with 7 bases fitting TRBD1. J was trimmed by 3 bases and V by 6 bases; bases with no gene match: 5. The germline V gene has CDR1 ENHRY and CDR2 SYGVKD. The CDR3 covers 13 residues. The CDR3 protein is CAISVGQVYEQYF. The CDR3 DNA sequence: TGTGCCATCAGCGTCGGACAGGTCTACGAGCAGTACTTC.